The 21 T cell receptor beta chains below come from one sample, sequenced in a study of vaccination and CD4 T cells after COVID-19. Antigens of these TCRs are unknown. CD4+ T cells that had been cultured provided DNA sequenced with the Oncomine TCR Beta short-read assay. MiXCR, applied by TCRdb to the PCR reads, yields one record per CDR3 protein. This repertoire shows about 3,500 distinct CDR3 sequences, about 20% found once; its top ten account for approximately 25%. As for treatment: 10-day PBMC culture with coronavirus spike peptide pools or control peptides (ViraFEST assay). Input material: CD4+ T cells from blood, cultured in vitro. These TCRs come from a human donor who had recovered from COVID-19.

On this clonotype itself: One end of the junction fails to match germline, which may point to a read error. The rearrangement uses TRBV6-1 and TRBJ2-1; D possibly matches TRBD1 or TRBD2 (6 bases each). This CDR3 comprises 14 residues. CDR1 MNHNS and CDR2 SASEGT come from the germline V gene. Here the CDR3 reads CVSSAAGHTGEQFF. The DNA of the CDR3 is TGTGTCAGCAGTGCCGCGGGACACACGGGGGAGCAGTTCTTC.

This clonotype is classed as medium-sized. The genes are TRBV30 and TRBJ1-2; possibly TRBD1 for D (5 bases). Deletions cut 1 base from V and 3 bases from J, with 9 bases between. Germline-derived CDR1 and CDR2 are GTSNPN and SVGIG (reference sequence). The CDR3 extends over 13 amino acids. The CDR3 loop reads CAWSGRADYGYTF. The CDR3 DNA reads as TGTGCCTGGAGTGGCAGGGCGGACTATGGCTACACCTTC.

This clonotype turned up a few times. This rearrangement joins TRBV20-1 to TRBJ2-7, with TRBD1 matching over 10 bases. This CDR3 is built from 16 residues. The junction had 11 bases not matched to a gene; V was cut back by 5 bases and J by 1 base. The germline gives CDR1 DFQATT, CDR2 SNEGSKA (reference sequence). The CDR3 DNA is TGCAGTGCTGGAAAGCGACAGGGGGCGAGATCCTACGAGCAGTACTTC. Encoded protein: CSAGKRQGARSYEQYF.

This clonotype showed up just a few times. The CDR3 here is CASRLREGIEEQYF. The CDR3 DNA follows: TGTGCCAGCAGATTAAGGGAGGGTATAGAAGAGCAGTACTTC. The V call is TRBV6-1, the J call TRBJ2-7; TRBD2 aligns across 7 bases. Losses at the gene ends were 6 bases for V and 7 bases for J; bases not matched to a gene: 12. The CDR3 has 14 amino acids. Germline loops: CDR1 MNHNS, CDR2 SASEGT.

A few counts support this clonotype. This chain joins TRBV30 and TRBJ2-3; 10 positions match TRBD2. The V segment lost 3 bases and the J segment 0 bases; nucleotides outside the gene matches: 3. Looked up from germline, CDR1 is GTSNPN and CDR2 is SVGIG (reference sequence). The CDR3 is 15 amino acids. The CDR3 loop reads CAWRAGLASTDTQYF. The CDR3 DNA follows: TGTGCCTGGAGGGCGGGACTAGCGAGCACAGATACGCAGTATTTT.

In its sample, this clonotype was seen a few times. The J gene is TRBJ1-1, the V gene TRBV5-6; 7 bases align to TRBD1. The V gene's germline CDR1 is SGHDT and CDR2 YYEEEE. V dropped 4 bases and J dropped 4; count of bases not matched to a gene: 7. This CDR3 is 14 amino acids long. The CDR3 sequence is CASSRDRESTEAFF. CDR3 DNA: TGTGCCAGCAGCCGCGACAGGGAATCCACTGAAGCTTTCTTT.

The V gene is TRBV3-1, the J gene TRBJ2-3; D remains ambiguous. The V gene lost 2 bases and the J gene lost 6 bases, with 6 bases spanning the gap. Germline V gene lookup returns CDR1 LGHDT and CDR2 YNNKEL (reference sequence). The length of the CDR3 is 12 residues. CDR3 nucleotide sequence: TGTGCCAGCAGCCAATTCGACGATACGCAGTATTTT. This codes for CASSQFDDTQYF.

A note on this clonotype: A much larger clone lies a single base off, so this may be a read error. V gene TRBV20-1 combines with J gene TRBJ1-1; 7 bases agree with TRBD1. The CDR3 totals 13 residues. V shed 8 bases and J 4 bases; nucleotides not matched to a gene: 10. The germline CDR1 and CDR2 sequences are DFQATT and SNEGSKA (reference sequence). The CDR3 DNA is TGCAGTACTACACAGGGGTCTGGCACTGAAGCTTTCTTT. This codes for CSTTQGSGTEAFF.

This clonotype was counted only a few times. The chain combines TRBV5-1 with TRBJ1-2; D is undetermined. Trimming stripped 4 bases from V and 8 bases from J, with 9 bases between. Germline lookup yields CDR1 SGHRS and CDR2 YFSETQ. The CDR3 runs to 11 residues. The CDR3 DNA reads TGCGCCAGCAGCGGGGAGGTCGGCTACACCTTC. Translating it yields CASSGEVGYTF. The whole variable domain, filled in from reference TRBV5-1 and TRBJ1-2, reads KAGVTQTPRYLIKTRGQQVTLSCSPISGHRSVSWYQQTPGQGLQFLFEYFSETQRNKGNFPGRFSGRQFSNSRSEMNVSTLELGDSALYLCASSGEVGYTFGSGTRLTVV.

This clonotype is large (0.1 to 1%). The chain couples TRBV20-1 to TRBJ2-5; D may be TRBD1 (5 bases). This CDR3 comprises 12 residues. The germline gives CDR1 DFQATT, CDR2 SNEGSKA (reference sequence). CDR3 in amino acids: CSVRVSQETQYF. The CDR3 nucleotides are TGCAGCGTCAGGGTGAGCCAAGAGACCCAGTACTTC.

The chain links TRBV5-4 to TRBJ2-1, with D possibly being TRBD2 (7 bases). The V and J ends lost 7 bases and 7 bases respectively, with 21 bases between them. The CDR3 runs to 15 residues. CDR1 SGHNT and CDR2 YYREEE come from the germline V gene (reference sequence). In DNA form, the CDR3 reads TGTGCCAGCGGGGTTGGGGGGGGGGCCGGGAATGAGCAGTTCTTC. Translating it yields CASGVGGGAGNEQFF.

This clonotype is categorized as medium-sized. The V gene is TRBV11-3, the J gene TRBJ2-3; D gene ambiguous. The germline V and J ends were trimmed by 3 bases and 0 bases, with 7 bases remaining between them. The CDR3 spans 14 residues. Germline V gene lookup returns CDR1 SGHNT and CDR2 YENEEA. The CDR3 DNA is TGTGCCAGCAGCTTGACGCCCAGCACAGATACGCAGTATTTT. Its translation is CASSLTPSTDTQYF.

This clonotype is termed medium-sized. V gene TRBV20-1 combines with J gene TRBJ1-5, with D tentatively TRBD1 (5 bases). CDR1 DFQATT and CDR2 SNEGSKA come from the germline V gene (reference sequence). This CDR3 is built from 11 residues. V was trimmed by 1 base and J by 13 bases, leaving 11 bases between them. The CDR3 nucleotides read TGCAGTGCTAGAGGAGCAGGGCTTCAGCATTTT. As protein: CSARGAGLQHF.

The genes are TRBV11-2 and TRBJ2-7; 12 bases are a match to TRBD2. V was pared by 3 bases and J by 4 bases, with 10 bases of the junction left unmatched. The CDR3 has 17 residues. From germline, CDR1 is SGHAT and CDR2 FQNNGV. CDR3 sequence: CASSFRRASGGAYEQYF. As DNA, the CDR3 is TGTGCCAGCAGCTTTCGGAGGGCTAGCGGGGGGGCTTACGAGCAGTACTTC. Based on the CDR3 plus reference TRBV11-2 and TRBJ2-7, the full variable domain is EAGVAQSPRYKIIEKRQSVAFWCNPISGHATLYWYQQILGQGPKLLIQFQNNGVVDDSQLPKDRFSAERLKGVDSTLKIQPAKLEDSAVYLCASSFRRASGGAYEQYFGPGTRLTVT.

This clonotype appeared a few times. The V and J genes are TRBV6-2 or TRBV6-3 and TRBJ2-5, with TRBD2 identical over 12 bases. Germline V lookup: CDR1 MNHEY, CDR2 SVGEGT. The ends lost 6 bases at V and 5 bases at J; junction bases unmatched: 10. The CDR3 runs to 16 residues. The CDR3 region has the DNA TGTGCCAGCAGGATCCCTAGCGGGGGGGAGAGGGAGACCCAGTACTTC. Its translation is CASRIPSGGERETQYF.

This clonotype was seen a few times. CDR3 sequence reads: CASSATDRVHSPLHF. The CDR3 bases are TGCGCCAGCAGCGCAACGGACAGGGTTCATTCACCCCTCCACTTT. This chain uses TRBV5-1 with TRBJ1-6; 8 nucleotides agree with TRBD1. The CDR3 loop spans 15 amino acids. CDR1 SGHRS and CDR2 YFSETQ come from the germline V gene. Losses at the gene ends were 4 bases for V and 8 bases for J; bases not matched to a gene: 8.

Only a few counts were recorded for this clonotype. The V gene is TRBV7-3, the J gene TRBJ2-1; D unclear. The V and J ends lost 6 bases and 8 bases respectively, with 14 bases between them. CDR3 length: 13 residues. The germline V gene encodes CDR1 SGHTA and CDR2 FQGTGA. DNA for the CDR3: TGTGCCAGCAGACGCAATCCGAGTGATGAGCAGTTCTTC. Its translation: CASRRNPSDEQFF.

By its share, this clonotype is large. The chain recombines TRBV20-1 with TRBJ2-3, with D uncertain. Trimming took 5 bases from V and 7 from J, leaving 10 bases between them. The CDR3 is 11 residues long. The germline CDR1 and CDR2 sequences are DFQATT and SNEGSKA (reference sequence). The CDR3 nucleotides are TGCAGTGCTGACAACAGAAATACGCAGTATTTT. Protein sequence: CSADNRNTQYF.

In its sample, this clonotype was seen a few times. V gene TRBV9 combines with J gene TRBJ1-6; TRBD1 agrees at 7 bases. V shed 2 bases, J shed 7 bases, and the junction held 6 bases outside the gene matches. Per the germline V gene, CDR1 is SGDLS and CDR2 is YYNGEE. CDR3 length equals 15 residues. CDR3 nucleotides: TGTGCCAGCAGCGTGGGAGCAGGGGGAAATTCACCCCTCCACTTT. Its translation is CASSVGAGGNSPLHF.

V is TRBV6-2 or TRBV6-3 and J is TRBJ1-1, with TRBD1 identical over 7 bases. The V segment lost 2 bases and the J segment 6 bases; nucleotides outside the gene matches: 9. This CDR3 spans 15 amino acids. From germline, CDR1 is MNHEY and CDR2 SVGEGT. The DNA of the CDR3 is TGTGCCAGCAGTTACGCCGAGGGGGCCCTCGCTGAAGCTTTCTTT. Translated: CASSYAEGALAEAFF.

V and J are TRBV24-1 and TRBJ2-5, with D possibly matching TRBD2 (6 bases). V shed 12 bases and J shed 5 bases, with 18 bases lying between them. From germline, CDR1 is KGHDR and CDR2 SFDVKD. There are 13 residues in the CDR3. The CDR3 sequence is CAPRWSAGETQYF. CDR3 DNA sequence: TGTGCCCCCCGGTGGAGCGCGGGGGAGACCCAGTACTTC.